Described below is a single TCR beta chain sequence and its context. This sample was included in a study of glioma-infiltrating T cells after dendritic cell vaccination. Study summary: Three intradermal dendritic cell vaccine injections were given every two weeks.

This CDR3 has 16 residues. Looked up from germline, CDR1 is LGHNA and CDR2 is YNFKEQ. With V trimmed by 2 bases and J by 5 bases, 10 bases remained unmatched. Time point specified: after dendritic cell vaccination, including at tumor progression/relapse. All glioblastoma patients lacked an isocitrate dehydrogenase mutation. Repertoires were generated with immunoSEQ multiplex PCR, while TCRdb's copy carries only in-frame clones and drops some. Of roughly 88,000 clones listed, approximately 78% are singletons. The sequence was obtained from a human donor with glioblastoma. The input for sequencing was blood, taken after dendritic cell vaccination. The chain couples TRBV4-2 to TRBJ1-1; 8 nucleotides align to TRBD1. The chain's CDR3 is CASSQPQTGARTEAFF. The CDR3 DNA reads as TGTGCCAGCAGCCAACCCCAGACAGGGGCGCGGACTGAAGCTTTCTTT.